This TCR beta chain was sequenced during a study of early T cells in non-severe SARS-CoV-2 infection. About the research overall: Unpaired chains resulted from sequencing bulk RNA of unsorted whole blood.

This clonotype was recorded many times. CDR3 size: 18 residues. Germline V lookup: CDR1 KGHSH, CDR2 LQKENI. J was trimmed by 0 bases and V by 3 bases; bases with no gene match: 7. Each single cDNA molecule received a unique molecular identifier. MiXCR, run by TCRdb on the 5' RACE reads, gives a single entry per CDR3 protein. The table records 29,000 or so distinct CDR3 sequences, about 4.5% of them present only once. Sequencing was done on a sample of whole blood. The clonotype comes from an adult who was a healthcare worker with PCR-confirmed SARS-CoV-2 infection or an uninfected control (not recorded which). The rearrangement links TRBV18 to TRBJ2-1; 11 bases match TRBD2. The DNA for the CDR3 is TGTGCCAGCTCACCTGTTAGCGGGAGGGCCCGCTCCTACAATGAGCAGTTCTTC. It specifies CASSPVSGRARSYNEQFF.